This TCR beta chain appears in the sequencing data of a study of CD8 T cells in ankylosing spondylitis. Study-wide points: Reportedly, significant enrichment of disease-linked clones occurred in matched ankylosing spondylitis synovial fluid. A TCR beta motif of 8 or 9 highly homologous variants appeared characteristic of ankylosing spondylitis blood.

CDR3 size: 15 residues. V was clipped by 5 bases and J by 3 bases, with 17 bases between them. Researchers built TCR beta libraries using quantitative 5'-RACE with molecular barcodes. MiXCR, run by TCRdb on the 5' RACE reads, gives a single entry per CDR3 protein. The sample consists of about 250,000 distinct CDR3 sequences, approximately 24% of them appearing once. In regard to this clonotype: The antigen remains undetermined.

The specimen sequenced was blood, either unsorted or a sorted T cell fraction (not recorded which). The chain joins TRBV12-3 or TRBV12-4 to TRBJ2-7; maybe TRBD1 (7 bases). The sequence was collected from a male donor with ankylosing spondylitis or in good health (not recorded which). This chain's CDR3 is CASSRGRGEFYEQYF. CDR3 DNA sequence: TGTGCCAGCAGTCGCGGCAGGGGGGAATTCTACGAGCAGTACTTC.